This note documents a single TCR beta chain sequence. Its antigen is still unknown. From germline, CDR1 is LGHNT and CDR2 FRNRAP. V lost 5 bases, J lost 4 bases, and 8 bases lay in between. CDR3 length: 12 amino acids. The method was immunoSEQ multiplex PCR; TCRdb's version includes in-frame clones alone and lacks a portion of them. The data contain 100,000 to 150,000 clones, about 93% of them singletons. This specimen comes from a study of T cell responses to AZD1222 COVID-19 vaccine. Study-level results: Only six or seven AZD1222 recipients were seropositive at baseline. Clonal diversity may have been underestimated, and the donors were mostly white British, with more females than males. Nearly half of spike-specific TCRs reportedly target variant regions that are unmutated in the B.1.351 and B.1.1.7 variants. Dominant CD4 TCR responses targeted spike regions 160-218 and 743-854.

This chain links TRBV12-5 with TRBJ1-2; no clear D. The material sequenced was peripheral blood, taken on day 0 of AZD1222 vaccination. The receptor comes from an adult in good health. In DNA, the CDR3 is TGTGCTAGTGGTCTGCCACCCTATGGCTACACCTTC. Its translation: CASGLPPYGYTF. The whole variable domain, remainder taken from reference TRBV12-5 and TRBJ1-2, is DARVTQTPRHKVTEMGQEVTMRCQPILGHNTVFWYRQTMMQGLELLAYFRNRAPLDDSGMPKDRFSAEMPDATLATLKIQPSEPRDSAVYFCASGLPPYGYTFGSGTRLTVV.